Listed here are 7 T cell receptor beta chains from one sample, sequenced in a study of blood T cell repertoires in COVID-19. Only in-frame clones appear in the TCRdb table, and some are missing; sequencing was by immunoSEQ multiplex PCR. Among over 250,000 clones listed, about 90% were seen once. Sequencing was performed on peripheral blood. These receptors were obtained from a woman between 50 and 59 years old with acute or convalescent COVID-19.

This clone has just a few counts. The chain combines TRBV28 with TRBJ1-2, with 9 bases fitting TRBD1. CDR1 and CDR2 from the germline V gene are MDHEN and SYDVKM. This CDR3 is 14 amino acids long. V shed 5 bases, J shed 2 bases, and the junction held 3 bases outside the gene matches. The CDR3 bases are TGTGCCAGCAGTATGGGACAGGGAAACTATGGCTACACCTTC. This gives the protein CASSMGQGNYGYTF.

The gene calls are TRBV28 and TRBJ1-4; 8 bases fit TRBD1. The CDR3 loop spans 13 amino acids. The germline V gene has CDR1 MDHEN and CDR2 SYDVKM. V trimming: 5 bases; J trimming: 15 bases; junction bases outside the gene matches: 11. The DNA of the CDR3 is TGTGCCAGCAGTCCCGGGGACAGGTTCTATTTGTTTTTT. This encodes CASSPGDRFYLFF.

The rearrangement joins TRBV4-3 to TRBJ1-4; a possible D gene is TRBD1 (5 bases). V was pared by 4 bases and J by 3 bases, with 12 bases between. The germline V gene has CDR1 LGHNA and CDR2 YSLEER. CDR3 length: 15 residues. DNA for the CDR3: TGCGCCAGCAGCCCGCAGGCAGGGCCTAATGAAAAACTGTTTTTT. Its translation: CASSPQAGPNEKLFF.

The CDR3 DNA is TGTGCCAGCAGCTTAACCGGGACAGGGAATTCACCCCTCCACTTT. Protein product: CASSLTGTGNSPLHF. The chain recombines TRBV7-3 with TRBJ1-6, with 9 positions matching TRBD1. J gave up 7 bases and V 0 bases, and 1 base lay outside the gene matches. This CDR3 comprises 15 residues. Germline V gene data show CDR1 as SGHTA and CDR2 as FQGTGA. Based on the CDR3 plus reference TRBV7-3 and TRBJ1-6, the full variable domain is GAGVSQTPSNKVTEKGKYVELRCDPISGHTALYWYRQSLGQGPEFLIYFQGTGAADDSGLPNDRFFAVRPEGSVSTLKIQRTERGDSAVYLCASSLTGTGNSPLHFGNGTRLTVT.

This clone has more than one count but fewer than ten. This chain uses TRBV10-2 with TRBJ2-2, with TRBD2 matching 9 bases. Trimming cost V 5 bases and J 3 bases; bases outside gene matches: 4. The germline CDR1 and CDR2 sequences are WSHSY and SAAADI. This CDR3 is 15 amino acids long. The CDR3 loop reads CASSSGRRYTGELFF. The CDR3 DNA reads TGCGCCAGCAGTAGCGGGAGGCGGTACACCGGGGAGCTGTTTTTT.

This rearrangement joins TRBV27 to TRBJ1-6; TRBD1 matches at 9 bases. The CDR3 length is 18 residues. Germline V gene lookup returns CDR1 MNHEY and CDR2 SMNVEV (reference sequence). V dropped 5 bases and J dropped 4; count of bases not matched to a gene: 12. CDR3 amino acids: CASSPRQGGDIYNSPLHF. In DNA, the CDR3 is TGTGCCAGCAGTCCGAGACAGGGGGGAGATATATATAATTCACCCCTCCACTTT.

The gene calls are TRBV19 and TRBJ1-5; 9 bases align to TRBD1. The CDR3 totals 19 residues. Germline values: CDR1 LNHDA, CDR2 SQIVND (reference sequence). V lost 5 bases, J lost 0 bases, and 14 bases stayed unmatched. The CDR3 protein is CASSASRDRVDSSNQPQHF. The CDR3 coding sequence is TGTGCCAGTAGTGCCTCCCGGGACAGGGTCGATAGTAGCAATCAGCCCCAGCATTTT.